This is a list of T cell receptor beta chains from one sample in a study of technical replicates of blood from a handful of donors. Measured with immunoSEQ multiplex PCR; TCRdb has only the in-frame clones, and not every one. The sample consists of 55,000 to 75,000 clones, 85% to 95% of them appearing once. The source material was PBMCs. The source is a human donor in good health. Some clones in this sample may be carry-over from other donors' samples. Both conserved end residues are part of each CDR3. A D gene is named only where the DNA matches it firmly. Clone size is stated in some rows and not others, as once, few, many or a class when expanded.

d_call j_call v_call clone_size cdr3_nt cdr3_aa
TRBD1 TRBJ1-5 TRBV6-5 . TGTGCCAGCAGAGAACGACAGGGAGGAAGTTCGCCCCAGCATTTT CASRERQGGSSPQHF
TRBD2 TRBJ2-3 TRBV4-1 . TGCGCCAGCAGCCAGACCTTTAGCGGGGGGATAGAGGATACGCAGTATTTT CASSQTFSGGIEDTQYF
. TRBJ2-5 TRBV29-1 once TGCAGCGTTGATCCCATACAGGGCTTGAAGGGGGAGACCCAGTACTTC CSVDPIQGLKGETQYF
TRBD1 TRBJ1-2 TRBV6-1 . TGTGCCAGCAAAGTCGGGACAGGGGTGTTCTATGGCTACACCTTC CASKVGTGVFYGYTF
. TRBJ2-3 TRBV6-4 . TGTGCCAGCTCTACGGTTGGCGGGGCAGATACGCAGTATTTT CASSTVGGADTQYF
TRBD1 TRBJ2-7 TRBV27 . TGTGCCAGCAGTTTTGCCGGGACAGGAGTCTACGAGCAGTACTTC CASSFAGTGVYEQYF
TRBD1 TRBJ2-7 TRBV25-1 . TGTGCCAGCAGTGACCCCGGGACAGGCTACGAGCAGTACTTC CASSDPGTGYEQYF
TRBD1 TRBJ1-5 TRBV10-3 . TGTGCCATCGCAGACCTACAGGGGGCAGGCCAGCCCCAGCATTTT CAIADLQGAGQPQHF
. TRBJ1-4 TRBV7-8 . TGTGCCAGCAGCCCTCATCCTGGACACGGGGAAAAACTGTTTTTT CASSPHPGHGEKLFF
. TRBJ2-7 TRBV19 . TGTGCCAGTAGTATAGAGCGGCAGACCCGCTACGAGCAGTACTTC CASSIERQTRYEQYF
. TRBJ1-1 TRBV19 . TGTGCCAGTAGTATAGCACGGGCCCTCGGGATGAAAGCTTTCTTT CASSIARALGMKAFF
TRBD2 TRBJ2-3 TRBV7-6 once TGTGCCAGCAGCTGGGAGAGTAGCGGGACAACAGATACGCAGTATTTT CASSWESSGTTDTQYF
TRBD1 TRBJ1-2 TRBV5-4 . TGTGCCAGCAGCTTGGGGACAGGGATTCTCTATGGCTACACCTTC CASSLGTGILYGYTF
. TRBJ2-5 TRBV9 . TGTGCCAGCAGCGTTAACCAAGAGACCCAGTACTTC CASSVNQETQYF
. TRBJ1-1 TRBV7-3 . TGTGCCAGCAGCTCCCAACCGGGACAAAAGAACACTGAAGCTTTCTTT CASSSQPGQKNTEAFF
. TRBJ2-7 TRBV6-5 . TGTGCCAGCTGTCGTGATAGCTCCTACGAGCAGTACTTC CASCRDSSYEQYF
TRBD1 TRBJ2-7 TRBV6-4 . TGTGCCAGCAGTGAGACAGGGGGCAGCGAGCAGTACTTC CASSETGGSEQYF
. TRBJ1-6 TRBV7-2 . TGTGCCAGCAGCTTAGCCACCTCAAGCGTATCCTATAATTCACCCCTCCACTTT CASSLATSSVSYNSPLHF
. TRBJ2-5 TRBV2 . TGTGCCAGTATCCAAGCTCCCGAGACCCAGTACTTC CASIQAPETQYF
. TRBJ1-1 TRBV7-2 once TGTGCCAGCATGTGGGGGGGCGGGAACACTGAAGCTTTCTTT CASMWGGGNTEAFF
. TRBJ2-3 TRBV7-8 once TGTGCCAGCAGCTTAGAAGCGGCGAGCACAGATACGCAGTATTTT CASSLEAASTDTQYF
TRBD1 TRBJ2-1 TRBV4-2 once TGTGCCAGCAGCCAACTGACGGCCGGGACAGGGGCCAATGAGCAGTTCTTC CASSQLTAGTGANEQFF
TRBD2 TRBJ2-3 TRBV4-2 . TGTGCCAGCAGGGGGGAGGGCAACGAGGCGCAGTATTTT CASRGEGNEAQYF
TRBD2 TRBJ2-3 TRBV5-5 . TGTGCCAGCAGCCTGACGGGGGGGGGAGCAGATACGCAGTATTTT CASSLTGGGADTQYF
TRBD1 TRBJ2-1 TRBV6-1 few TGTGCCAGCAGTGACGGGACAGAAATCAATGAGCAGTTCTTC CASSDGTEINEQFF
. TRBJ2-5 TRBV5-4 . TGTGCCAGCGGCGAGTGGGCTGAGACCCAGTACTTC CASGEWAETQYF
TRBD1 TRBJ2-7 TRBV9 . TGTGCCAGCAGCGTCGGGACAGGGTTCTCCTACGAGCAGTACTTC CASSVGTGFSYEQYF
TRBD2 TRBJ2-1 TRBV6-1 . TGTGCCAGCGTGACTAGCGGGGGGCCTCGGGAGCAGTTCTTC CASVTSGGPREQFF
. TRBJ1-5 TRBV5-6 once TGTGCCAGCAGCCCAGAAGGCAATCAGCCCCAGCATTTT CASSPEGNQPQHF